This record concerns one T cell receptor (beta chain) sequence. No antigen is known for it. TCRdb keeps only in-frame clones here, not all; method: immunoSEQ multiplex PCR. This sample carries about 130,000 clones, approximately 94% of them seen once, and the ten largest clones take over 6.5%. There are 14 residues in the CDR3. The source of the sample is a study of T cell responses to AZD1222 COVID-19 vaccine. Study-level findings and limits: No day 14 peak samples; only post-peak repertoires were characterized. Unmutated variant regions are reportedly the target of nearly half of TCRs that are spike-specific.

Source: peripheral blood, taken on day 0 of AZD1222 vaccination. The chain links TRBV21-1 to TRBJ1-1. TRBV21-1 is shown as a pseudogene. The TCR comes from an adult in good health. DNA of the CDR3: TGTGCCAGCAGCCCTCGGGGAGGGAGGACTGAAGCTTTCTTT. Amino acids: CASSPRGGRTEAFF.